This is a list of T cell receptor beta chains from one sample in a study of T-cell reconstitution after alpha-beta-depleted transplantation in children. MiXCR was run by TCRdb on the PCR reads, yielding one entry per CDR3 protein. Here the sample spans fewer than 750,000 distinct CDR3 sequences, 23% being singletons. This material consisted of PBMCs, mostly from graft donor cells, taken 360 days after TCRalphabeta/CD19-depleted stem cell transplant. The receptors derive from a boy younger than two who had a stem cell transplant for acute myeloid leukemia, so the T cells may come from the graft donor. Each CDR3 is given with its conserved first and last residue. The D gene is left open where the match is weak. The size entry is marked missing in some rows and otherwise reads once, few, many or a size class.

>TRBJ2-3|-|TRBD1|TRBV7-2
CASSLQVSGGGTDTQYF
TGTGCCAGCAGCTTACAGGTGTCAGGGGGCGGCACAGATACGCAGTATTTT
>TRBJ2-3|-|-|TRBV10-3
CAISASLFTDTQYF
TGTGCCATCAGTGCTAGTCTATTCACAGATACGCAGTATTTT
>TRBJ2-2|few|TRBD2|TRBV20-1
CSATQRGRTGELFF
TGCAGTGCTACCCAGCGGGGGAGGACCGGGGAGCTGTTTTTT
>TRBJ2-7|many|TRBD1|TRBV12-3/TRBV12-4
CASSPLQGVGQQYF
TGTGCCAGCAGTCCTCTCCAGGGGGTCGGCCAGCAGTACTTC
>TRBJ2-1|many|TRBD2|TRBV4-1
CASSLQTSVHEQFF
TGCGCCAGCAGCCTCCAAACTAGCGTTCATGAGCAGTTCTTC
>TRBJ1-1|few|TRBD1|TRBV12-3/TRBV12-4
CASSEDRMNTEAFF
TGTGCCAGCAGTGAGGACAGGATGAACACTGAAGCTTTCTTT
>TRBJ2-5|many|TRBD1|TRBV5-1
CASRPTGGETQYF
TGCGCCAGCAGACCCACAGGGGGAGAGACCCAGTACTTC
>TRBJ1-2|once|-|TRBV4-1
CASSQVGGGYGYTF
TGCGCCAGCAGCCAGGTTGGAGGAGGATATGGCTACACCTTC
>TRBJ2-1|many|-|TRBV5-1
CASSSRPVNRNEQFF
TGCGCCAGCAGCTCCCGACCCGTAAACCGCAATGAGCAGTTCTTC
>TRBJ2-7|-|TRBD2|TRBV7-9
CASSSSGTSSEQYF
TGTGCCAGCAGCTCATCCGGGACTAGTAGCGAGCAGTACTTC
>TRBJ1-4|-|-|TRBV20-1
CSAWGRMVATNEKLFF
TGCAGTGCGTGGGGACGGATGGTTGCAACTAATGAAAAACTGTTTTTT
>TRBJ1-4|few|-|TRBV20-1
CSARVSGTTNEKLFF
TGCAGTGCTAGGGTATCAGGCACAACTAATGAAAAACTGTTTTTT
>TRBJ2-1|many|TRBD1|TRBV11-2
CASSLARDRGNEQFF
TGTGCCAGCAGCTTAGCCCGGGACAGAGGGAATGAGCAGTTCTTC
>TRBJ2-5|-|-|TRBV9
CASSVGLSETQYF
TGTGCCAGCAGCGTCGGTCTATCCGAGACCCAGTACTTC
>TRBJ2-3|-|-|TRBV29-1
CSVTQGRTDTQYF
TGCAGCGTAACTCAGGGACGCACAGATACGCAGTATTTT
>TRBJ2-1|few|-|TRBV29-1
CSVVDNEQFF
TGCAGCGTTGTGGACAATGAGCAGTTCTTC
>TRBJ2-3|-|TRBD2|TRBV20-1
CSASWPSGGTDTQYF
TGCAGTGCAAGTTGGCCTAGCGGGGGCACAGATACGCAGTATTTT
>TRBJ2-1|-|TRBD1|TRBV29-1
CSVGGAFPGQGQFF
TGCAGCGTTGGAGGGGCCTTTCCGGGACAGGGACAGTTCTTC
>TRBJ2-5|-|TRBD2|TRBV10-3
CAISESTLAGGRETQYF
TGTGCCATCAGTGAGTCTACCCTGGCGGGGGGCCGGGAGACCCAGTACTTC
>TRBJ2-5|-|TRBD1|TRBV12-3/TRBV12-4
CASSRGQGAGETQYF
TGTGCCAGCAGCCGAGGACAGGGGGCAGGGGAGACCCAGTACTTC
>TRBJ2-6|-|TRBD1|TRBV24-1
CATSDLFVRGRESSGANVLTF
TGTGCCACCAGTGATTTGTTCGTCAGGGGGCGCGAATCGTCTGGGGCCAACGTCCTGACTTTC
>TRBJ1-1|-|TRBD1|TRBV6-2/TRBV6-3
CASSYPGGVMTEAFF
TGTGCCAGCAGTTACCCAGGGGGCGTTATGACTGAAGCTTTCTTT
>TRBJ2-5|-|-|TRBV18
CASSPVPQQETQYF
TGTGCCAGCTCACCGGTTCCCCAACAAGAGACCCAGTACTTC
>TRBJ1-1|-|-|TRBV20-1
CSASWRAGEEAFF
TGCAGTGCTAGTTGGCGGGCGGGCGAAGAAGCTTTCTTT
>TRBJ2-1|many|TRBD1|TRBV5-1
CASSLDRVEQFF
TGCGCCAGCAGCCTAGACAGGGTTGAGCAGTTCTTC
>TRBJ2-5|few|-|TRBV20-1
CSANRRETQYF
TGCAGTGCAAACAGGAGGGAGACCCAGTACTTC
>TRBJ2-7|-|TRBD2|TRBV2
CASRASGGPSYEQYF
TGTGCCAGCAGGGCTAGCGGGGGACCTTCCTACGAGCAGTACTTC
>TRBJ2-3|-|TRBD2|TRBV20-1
CSASTAGEPSTDTQYF
TGCAGTGCTAGCACAGCGGGGGAACCTAGCACAGATACGCAGTATTTT